Reported below is one T cell receptor beta chain. Its specific antigen is unknown. Base quality data are lacking; no much larger clone is found one base away. The library came from 5' RACE. TCRdb records NextSeq 500 as the sequencer. To correct for sequencing error and PCR bias, the TCR library protocol tagged individual cDNA molecules with unique molecular identifiers. Sequencing covered both TCR alpha and beta chains, and within each sample the abundances of alpha and beta sequences were tightly co-correlated. Processing in the source paper ran as follows. Decombinator V4 was used to annotate the V gene, J gene and CDR3 of the TCR sequences. TCRs were defined as expanded if a significant change between any two time points was detected under a Poisson model with p below 0.0001. Abundances of TCRs were expressed as counts per million after normalisation to the total number of TCRs sequenced in each sample. MAIT TCRs were defined by TRAV1-2 paired with TRAJ12, TRAJ20 or TRAJ33, and iNKT TCRs by TRAV10 paired with TRAJ18. VDJdb, accessed on 1 November 2021, was searched for TCRs annotated for CMV, EBV and SARS-CoV-2, and TCRs annotated for more than one antigen were excluded. TCRdb itself trimmed the public reads at Q25 with fastp, ran MiXCR and retained productive beta chains. A single entry per CDR3 protein holds the most common genes and DNA from its merged rows. These V and J calls originate from TCRdb's pipeline instead of the authors' own analysis. The sample table lists approximately 50,000 distinct CDR3 sequences, 10% to 15% of them with a count of one. The ten largest account for about 2.5% of the sample.

Measured from the cysteine to the phenylalanine, the CDR3 is 15 residues long. The entry retains the CDR3 DNA only, 45 bases that are in frame from base 1. CDR1 is given as DFQATT and CDR2 as SNEGSKA, both from the germline V gene (reference sequence). Cut back by 6 bases and 5 bases, the V and J ends lie 17 bases apart. This was a case-control study nested in a cohort of healthcare workers in London, UK, who had nasopharyngeal swab PCR tests and blood samples taken every week. Healthcare workers were recruited between 23 and 31 March 2020, during the week of the UK lockdown, and were followed weekly for up to roughly 15 weeks. The source of the sample is a study of early T cells in non-severe SARS-CoV-2 infection (dated by TCRdb to about 2021). About the full investigation: Because TCR sequencing relied on bulk RNA taken from unsorted whole blood, pairing of alpha and beta chains was not possible. Broad study findings and their caveats: VDJdb matching was skewed toward anti-spike CD8 responses and likely underestimated virus-specific expansions by missing private and CD4 specificities.

The sequence derives from an adult who was a healthcare worker with PCR-confirmed SARS-CoV-2 infection or an uninfected control (not recorded which). The sample consisted of whole blood, taken at baseline. The sequence links TRBV20-1 to TRBJ1-6; the D gene is not confidently resolved. This receptor has the CDR3 CSAPDRLADNSPLHF. The bases are TGCAGTGCACCCGATCGACTGGCGGATAATTCACCCCTCCACTTT.